Below, 8 T cell receptor beta chains from the same sample are listed, as sequenced in a study of regulatory dendritic cells for organ transplantation. The protocol was immunoSEQ multiplex PCR, while the TCRdb copy is restricted to in-frame clones and leaves out a portion. The table records around 10,000 clones, approximately 70% of them present only once. The material sequenced was memory CD8+ T cells from blood. Regarding subset: CD45RO+ memory T cells. These receptors were obtained from a human donor in good health.

This chain joins TRBV6-4 and TRBJ2-2; D gene unclear. This CDR3 has 13 residues. V was cut by 0 bases and J by 4 bases, with 3 bases left in between. The germline CDR1 and CDR2 sequences are MRHNA and SNTAGT. CDR3 DNA sequence: TGTGCCAGCAGTGACTCTAGCACCGGGGAGCTGTTTTTT. Translated: CASSDSSTGELFF.

The V gene is TRBV20-1, the J gene TRBJ2-1; D uncertain. Trimming cost V 5 bases and J 4 bases, with 0 bases left between them. This CDR3 is built from 9 residues. Looked up from germline, CDR1 is DFQATT and CDR2 is SNEGSKA (reference sequence). In nucleotides, the CDR3 is TGCAGTGCTTACAATGAGCAGTTCTTC. Translated: CSAYNEQFF.

The chain combines TRBV5-6 with TRBJ2-7; D not resolved. Trimming pared 1 base from V and 6 bases from J, leaving 5 bases between. CDR1 SGHDT and CDR2 YYEEEE come from the germline V gene. The length of the CDR3 is 11 residues. The CDR3 nucleotides read TGTGCCAGCAGCTTGTCTGTCGAGCAGTACTTC. This encodes CASSLSVEQYF.

CDR3 in amino acids: CASSLGTDQIYGYTF. The CDR3 DNA reads TGTGCCAGCAGCCTAGGGACAGACCAAATCTATGGCTACACCTTC. The chain uses TRBV5-4 and TRBJ1-2; 7 bases are shared with TRBD1. The ends lost 4 bases at V and 4 bases at J; junction bases unmatched: 10. Germline V gene lookup returns CDR1 SGHNT and CDR2 YYREEE (reference sequence). The CDR3 extends over 15 amino acids.

This clone has just a few counts. The chain has TRBV6-1 and TRBJ1-1; perhaps TRBD1 as D (5 bases). The V and J ends lost 8 bases and 6 bases respectively, with 13 bases between them. The CDR3 covers 12 residues. Per the germline V gene, CDR1 is MNHNS and CDR2 is SASEGT. CDR3: CASLGRDPEAFF. The CDR3 DNA reads as TGTGCCAGCCTGGGGCGGGACCCTGAAGCTTTCTTT.

The chain uses TRBV27 and TRBJ1-4; no definite D call. The CDR3 extends over 16 amino acids. CDR1 and CDR2 (germline): MNHEY, SMNVEV (reference sequence). The V gene lost 4 bases and the J gene lost 0 bases, with 12 bases spanning the gap. CDR3 in amino acids: CASSSNDFATNEKLFF. The CDR3 DNA follows: TGTGCCAGCAGTTCGAACGACTTTGCAACTAATGAAAAACTGTTTTTT.

As DNA, the CDR3 is TGTGCCACCAGCCCCGTAGGGGGACTCTACGAGCAGTACTTC. Translated, it gives CATSPVGGLYEQYF. The chain carries TRBV15 and TRBJ2-7; TRBD1 or TRBD2 may be the D gene (6 bases each). The CDR3 covers 14 residues. Looked up from germline, CDR1 is LNHNV and CDR2 is YYDKDF (reference sequence). With 5 bases removed from V and 3 bases from J, the gap between germline ends came to 14 bases.

The rearrangement links TRBV7-9 to TRBJ2-7; no clear D. Trimming shortened V by 8 bases and J by 0 bases, and 11 bases separated the two germline ends. Germline V lookup: CDR1 SEHNR, CDR2 FQNEAQ (reference sequence). This CDR3 comprises 13 residues. The CDR3 nucleotides read TGTGCCAGCTTACCACCAAGCTCCTACGAGCAGTACTTC. It encodes CASLPPSSYEQYF.